This T cell receptor beta chain originates from a study of blood T cell repertoires in COVID-19 (dated by TCRdb to 2020 to 2022). Background on the whole study: Samples from collaborators originated in the United States, Italy and Spain and spanned both the acute and convalescent phases of COVID-19. A de-identified subject ID, COVID-19 status, age in years and sex were almost always included in the sample metadata. The prospective study material was composed of cDNA or gDNA derived from T cells, B-cell-depleted T cells, or PBMCs. Where available, HLA class I and class II types were taken from metadata supplied by the sample provider and were not determined by assay-based typing. Subjects who had been exposed to COVID-19, were actively infected with it, or had recovered from it provided the deeply sampled blood TCRbeta repertoires that made up the dataset. Samples were obtained from the ongoing ImmuneRACE study (first 160 participants) and from roughly 1,300 subjects provided by 6 global collaborators. The repertoires were released in a freely available public database intended as a resource for research on the immune response to SARS-CoV-2. The full study reports these points: The quantity of clinical and demographic metadata differed by source and by participant and was supplied without curation.

The germline V gene supplies CDR1 SGHRS and CDR2 YFSETQ. The CDR3 runs 15 amino acids, cysteine and phenylalanine included. Here the CDR3 DNA is all that survives: 45 bases in frame from base 1. Germline trimming amounts to 2 bases on V and 6 bases on J, with 5 as the count of junction bases outside the gene matches. With regard to this clone: It has no known antigen specificity. The input lacks base qualities; no much larger clone sits a single base away.

The collaborating institutions used their own protocols to collect whole blood in K2EDTA tubes. For TCRbeta analysis, collaborators shipped samples in one of three forms: frozen whole blood, isolated PBMCs, or DNA extracted from either of those sample types. TCRbeta CDR3 regions were amplified from genomic DNA using the immunoSEQ Assay, a bias-controlled multiplex PCR. Regarding the original processing steps: The number of nucleated cells in each sample was estimated from the amplification of reference gene primers within the assay. To quantify the absolute abundance of each unique TCRbeta CDR3 rearrangement, sequence reads were collapsed and filtered. For each sample, productive Simpson clonality was calculated by taking the square root of Simpson's diversity index across productive rearrangements. Held by TCRdb, this immuneACCESS table contains in-frame sequences only and omits some clones. Under half of the omission traces to an unresolved V gene where checked; the cause of the rest is unknown. The V and J calls and clone size were taken over from that table, and D and trimming were inferred from the DNA. This sample lists under 45,000 clones; approximately 89% were detected once. 14% to 15% of the sample rests with the top ten.

Sequencing was done on a sample of peripheral blood. The rearrangement combines TRBV5-1 with TRBJ2-3, with TRBD1 matching 11 junction bases. This clonotype was sampled from a man aged 60-69 years with active COVID-19. The CDR3 region has the sequence CASSFTDRGRDTQYF. The DNA sequence is TGCGCCAGCAGCTTTACGGACAGGGGGCGGGATACGCAGTATTTT.